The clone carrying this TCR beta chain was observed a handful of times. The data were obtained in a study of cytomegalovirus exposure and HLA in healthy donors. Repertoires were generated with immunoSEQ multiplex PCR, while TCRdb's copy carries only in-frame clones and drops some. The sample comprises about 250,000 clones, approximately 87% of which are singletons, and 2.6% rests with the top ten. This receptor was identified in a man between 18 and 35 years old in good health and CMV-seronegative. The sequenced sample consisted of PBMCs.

CDR3 amino acids: CASRLTGASGNTIYF. The CDR3 DNA reads as TGTGCCAGCAGGTTAACAGGGGCCTCTGGAAACACCATATATTTT. The chain recombines TRBV27 with TRBJ1-3; 7 bases match TRBD1. CDR3 length equals 15 residues. The germline CDR1 and CDR2 sequences are MNHEY and SMNVEV (reference sequence). Unmatched junction bases numbered 5, after V lost 6 bases and J lost 0 bases.